The T cell receptor beta chain under discussion was sequenced for a study of cytomegalovirus exposure and HLA in healthy donors. Points from the study as a whole: An apparent linkage of common viral pathogens to several of the most significant clusters emerged in a later analysis. Reportedly, diagnosis of cytomegalovirus status by the classifier showed high specificity and sensitivity. In vitro experiments confirmed that a few CMV-associated chains were specific for CMV antigens. Apart from CMV serostatus, no immune exposure information was available.

This PCR relied on a set of 60 Vbeta primers and 13 Jbeta primers. Assay used: immunoSEQ multiplex PCR; TCRdb lists only in-frame clones, some missing. The data contain a few hundred thousand clones, about 77% of them seen just once; the ten biggest clones take up 1.8%. The junction had 7 bases not matched to a gene; V was cut back by 8 bases and J by 1 base. Germline V lookup: CDR1 ENHRY, CDR2 SYGVKD. The CDR3 extends over 16 amino acids. Concerning this clone itself: The antigen is not known.

The V gene is TRBV10-3, the J gene TRBJ2-5; TRBD2 matches at 13 bases. The receptor was derived from a woman younger than 45 in good health and CMV-seronegative. Input material: PBMCs. The CDR3 is CAIRAGTSGVQETQYF. CDR3 in DNA: TGTGCCATCCGGGCCGGGACTAGCGGGGTCCAAGAGACCCAGTACTTC.